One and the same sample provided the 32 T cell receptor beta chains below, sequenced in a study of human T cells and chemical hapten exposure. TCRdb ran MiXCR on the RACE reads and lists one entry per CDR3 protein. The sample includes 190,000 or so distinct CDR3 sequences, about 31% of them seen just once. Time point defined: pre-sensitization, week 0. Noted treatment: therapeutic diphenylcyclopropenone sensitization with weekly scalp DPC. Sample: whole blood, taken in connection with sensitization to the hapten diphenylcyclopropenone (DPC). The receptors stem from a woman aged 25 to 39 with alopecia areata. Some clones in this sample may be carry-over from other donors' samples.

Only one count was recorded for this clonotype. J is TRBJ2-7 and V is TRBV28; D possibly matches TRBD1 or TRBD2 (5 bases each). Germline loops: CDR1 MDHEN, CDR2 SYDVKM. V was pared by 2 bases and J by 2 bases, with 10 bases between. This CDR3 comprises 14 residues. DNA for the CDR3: TGTGCCAGCAGTTTAGTTCAGGGACCCTACGAGCAGTACTTC. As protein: CASSLVQGPYEQYF.

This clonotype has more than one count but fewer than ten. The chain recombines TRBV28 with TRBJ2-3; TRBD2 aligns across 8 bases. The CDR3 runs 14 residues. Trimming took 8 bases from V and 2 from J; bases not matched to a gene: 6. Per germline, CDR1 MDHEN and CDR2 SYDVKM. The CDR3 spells CASGTSGTTDTQYF. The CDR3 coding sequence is TGTGCCAGCGGTACTAGCGGAACCACAGATACGCAGTATTTT.

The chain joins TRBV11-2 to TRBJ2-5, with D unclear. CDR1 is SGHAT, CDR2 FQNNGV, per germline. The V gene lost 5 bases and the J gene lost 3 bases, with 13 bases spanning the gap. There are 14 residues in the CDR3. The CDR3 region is CASSPGSGEETQYF. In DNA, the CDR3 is TGTGCCAGCAGCCCCGGGTCAGGAGAAGAGACCCAGTACTTC.

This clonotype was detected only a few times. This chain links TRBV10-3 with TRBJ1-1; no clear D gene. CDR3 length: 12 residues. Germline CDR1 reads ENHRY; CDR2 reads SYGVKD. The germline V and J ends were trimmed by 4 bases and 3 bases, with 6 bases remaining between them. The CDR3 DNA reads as TGTGCCATCAGTGGGAGGGACACTGAAGCTTTCTTT. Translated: CAISGRDTEAFF.

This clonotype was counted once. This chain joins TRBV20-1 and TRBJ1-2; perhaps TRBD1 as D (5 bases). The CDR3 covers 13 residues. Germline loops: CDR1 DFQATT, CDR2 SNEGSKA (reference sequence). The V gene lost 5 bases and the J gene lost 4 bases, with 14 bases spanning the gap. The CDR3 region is CSAPRRGTYGYTF. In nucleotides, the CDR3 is TGCAGTGCTCCCCGGAGGGGTACCTATGGCTACACCTTC.

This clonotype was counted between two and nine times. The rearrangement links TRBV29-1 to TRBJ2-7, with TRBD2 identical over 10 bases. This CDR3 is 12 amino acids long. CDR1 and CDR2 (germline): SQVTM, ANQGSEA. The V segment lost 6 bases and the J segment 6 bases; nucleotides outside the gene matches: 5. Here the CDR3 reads CSVWSSGSEQYF. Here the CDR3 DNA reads TGCAGCGTCTGGTCTAGCGGGAGCGAGCAGTACTTC.

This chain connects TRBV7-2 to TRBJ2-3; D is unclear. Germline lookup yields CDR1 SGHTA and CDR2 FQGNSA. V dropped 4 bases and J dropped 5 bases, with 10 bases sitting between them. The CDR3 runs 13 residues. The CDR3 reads CASSWQVVDTQYF. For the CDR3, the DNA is TGTGCCAGCAGCTGGCAAGTTGTAGATACGCAGTATTTT.

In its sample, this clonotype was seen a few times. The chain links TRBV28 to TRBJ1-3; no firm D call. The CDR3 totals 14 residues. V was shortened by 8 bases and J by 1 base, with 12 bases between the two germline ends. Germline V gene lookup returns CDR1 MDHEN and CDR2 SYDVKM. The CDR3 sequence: CASEEDVSGNTIYF. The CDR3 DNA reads TGTGCCAGCGAGGAGGATGTATCTGGAAACACCATATATTTT.

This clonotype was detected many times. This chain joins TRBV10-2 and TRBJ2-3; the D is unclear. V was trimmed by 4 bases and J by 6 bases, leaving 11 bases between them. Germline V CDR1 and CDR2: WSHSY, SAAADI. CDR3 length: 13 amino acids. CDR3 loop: CASSVSLADTQYF. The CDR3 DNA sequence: TGCGCCAGCAGTGTCTCCCTGGCGGATACGCAGTATTTT.

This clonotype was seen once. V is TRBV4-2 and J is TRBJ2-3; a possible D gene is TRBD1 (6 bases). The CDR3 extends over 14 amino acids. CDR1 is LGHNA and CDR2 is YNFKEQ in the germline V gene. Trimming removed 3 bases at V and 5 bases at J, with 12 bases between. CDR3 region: CASSQGTNEDTQYF. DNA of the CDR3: TGTGCCAGCAGCCAGGGGACAAACGAAGATACGCAGTATTTT.

The CDR3 is CASSDSGQGGEKLFF. The CDR3 DNA reads as TGTGCCAGCAGTGACTCGGGACAGGGAGGGGAAAAACTGTTTTTT. The chain recombines TRBV25-1 with TRBJ1-4; TRBD1 matches at 9 bases. CDR3 length: 15 amino acids. Trimming removed 3 bases from V and 8 bases from J; junction bases left unmatched: 7. Looked up from germline, CDR1 is MGHDK and CDR2 is SYGVNS.

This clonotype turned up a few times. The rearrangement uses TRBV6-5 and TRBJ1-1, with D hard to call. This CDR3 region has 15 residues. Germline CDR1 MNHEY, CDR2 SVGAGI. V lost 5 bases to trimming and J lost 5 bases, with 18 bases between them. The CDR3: CASSRFGSVGTEAFF. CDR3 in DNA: TGTGCCAGCAGTAGATTCGGCAGTGTGGGGACTGAAGCTTTCTTT.

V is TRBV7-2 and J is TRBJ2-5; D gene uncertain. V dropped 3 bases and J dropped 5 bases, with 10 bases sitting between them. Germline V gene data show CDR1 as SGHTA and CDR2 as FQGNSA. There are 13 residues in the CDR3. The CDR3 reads CASSFQGWETQYF. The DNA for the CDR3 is TGTGCCAGCAGCTTTCAAGGGTGGGAGACCCAGTACTTC.

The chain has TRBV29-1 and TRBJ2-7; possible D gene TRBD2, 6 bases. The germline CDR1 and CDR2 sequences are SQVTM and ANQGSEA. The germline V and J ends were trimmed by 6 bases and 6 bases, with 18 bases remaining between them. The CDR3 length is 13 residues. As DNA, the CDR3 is TGCAGCGTCTCCCCTGGTGGGAGGTTCGAGCAGTACTTC. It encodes CSVSPGGRFEQYF.

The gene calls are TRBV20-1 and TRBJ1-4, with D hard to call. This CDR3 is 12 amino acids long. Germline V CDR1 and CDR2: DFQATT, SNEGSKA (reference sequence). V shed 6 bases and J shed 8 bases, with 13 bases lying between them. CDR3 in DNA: TGCAGTGCCCCGCGGGGAGACGAAAAACTGTTTTTT. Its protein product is CSAPRGDEKLFF.

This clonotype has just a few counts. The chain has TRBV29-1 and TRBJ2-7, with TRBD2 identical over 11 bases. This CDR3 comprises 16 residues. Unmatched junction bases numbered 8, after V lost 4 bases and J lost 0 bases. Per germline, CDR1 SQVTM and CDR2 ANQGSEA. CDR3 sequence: CSVGGGTSGYSYEQYF. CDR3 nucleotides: TGCAGCGTTGGGGGCGGGACTAGCGGATACTCCTACGAGCAGTACTTC.

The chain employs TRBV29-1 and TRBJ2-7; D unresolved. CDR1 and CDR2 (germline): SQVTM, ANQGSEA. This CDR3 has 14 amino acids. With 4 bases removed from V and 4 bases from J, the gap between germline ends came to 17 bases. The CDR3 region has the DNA TGCAGCGTTGTGGGTCCCGAGACAAATTACGAGCAGTACTTC. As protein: CSVVGPETNYEQYF.

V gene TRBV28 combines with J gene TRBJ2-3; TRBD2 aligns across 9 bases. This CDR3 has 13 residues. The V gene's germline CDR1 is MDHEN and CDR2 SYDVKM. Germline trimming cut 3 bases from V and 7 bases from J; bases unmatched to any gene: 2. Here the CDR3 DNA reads TGTGCCAGCAGTTTGACTAGCGGACATACGCAGTATTTT. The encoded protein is CASSLTSGHTQYF.

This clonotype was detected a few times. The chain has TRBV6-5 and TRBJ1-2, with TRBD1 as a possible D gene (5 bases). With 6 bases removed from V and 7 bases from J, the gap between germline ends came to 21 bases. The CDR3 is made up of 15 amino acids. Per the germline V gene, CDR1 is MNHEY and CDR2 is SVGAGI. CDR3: CASSEGTASNRGYTF. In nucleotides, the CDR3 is TGTGCCAGCAGCGAAGGGACGGCCTCAAACCGTGGCTACACCTTC.

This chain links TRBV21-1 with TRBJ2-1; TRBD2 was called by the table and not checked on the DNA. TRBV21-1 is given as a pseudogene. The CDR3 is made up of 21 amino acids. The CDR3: CASSKALSASGNYQAYNEQFF. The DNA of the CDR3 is TGTGCCAGCAGCAAAGCGCTGTCGGCTAGCGGGAATTATCAAGCCTACAATGAGCAGTTCTTC.

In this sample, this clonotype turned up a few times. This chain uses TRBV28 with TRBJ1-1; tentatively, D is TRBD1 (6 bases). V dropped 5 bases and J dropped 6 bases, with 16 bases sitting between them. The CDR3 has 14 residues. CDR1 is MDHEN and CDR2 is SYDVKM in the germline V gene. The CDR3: CASSGGHLSSEAFF. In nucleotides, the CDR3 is TGTGCCAGCAGTGGGGGACATCTCTCTTCTGAAGCTTTCTTT.

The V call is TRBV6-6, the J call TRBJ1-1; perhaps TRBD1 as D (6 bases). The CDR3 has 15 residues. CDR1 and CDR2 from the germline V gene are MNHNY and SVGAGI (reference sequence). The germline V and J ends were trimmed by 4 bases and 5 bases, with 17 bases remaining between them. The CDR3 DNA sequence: TGTGCCAGCAGTTTTACGACAGGTCGGGGAACTGAAGCTTTCTTT. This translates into CASSFTTGRGTEAFF.

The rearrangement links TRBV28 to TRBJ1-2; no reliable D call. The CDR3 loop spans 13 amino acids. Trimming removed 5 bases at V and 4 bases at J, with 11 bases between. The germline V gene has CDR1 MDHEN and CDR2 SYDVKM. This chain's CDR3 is CASSLSSPYGYTF. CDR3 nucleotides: TGTGCCAGCAGTCTGAGCTCCCCCTATGGCTACACCTTC.

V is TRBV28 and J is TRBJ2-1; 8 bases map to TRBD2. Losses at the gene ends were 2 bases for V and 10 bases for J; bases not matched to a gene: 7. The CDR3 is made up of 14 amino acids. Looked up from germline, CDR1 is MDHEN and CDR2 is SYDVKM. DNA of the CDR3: TGTGCCAGCAGTTTACCGAGCGGGAGAAGGGAGCAGTTCTTC. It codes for CASSLPSGRREQFF.

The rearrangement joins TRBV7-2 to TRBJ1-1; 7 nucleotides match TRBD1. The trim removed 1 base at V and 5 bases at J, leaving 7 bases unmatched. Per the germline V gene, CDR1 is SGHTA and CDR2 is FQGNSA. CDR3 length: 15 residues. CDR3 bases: TGTGCCAGCAGCTTAGAACAGGGGAGTCTGACTGAAGCTTTCTTT. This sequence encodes CASSLEQGSLTEAFF.

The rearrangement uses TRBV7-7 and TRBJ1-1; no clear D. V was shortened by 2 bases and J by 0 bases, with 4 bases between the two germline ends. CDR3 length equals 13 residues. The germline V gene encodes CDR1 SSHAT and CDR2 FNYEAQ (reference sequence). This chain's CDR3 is CASSLFVNTEAFF. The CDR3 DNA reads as TGTGCCAGCAGCTTATTCGTGAACACTGAAGCTTTCTTT.

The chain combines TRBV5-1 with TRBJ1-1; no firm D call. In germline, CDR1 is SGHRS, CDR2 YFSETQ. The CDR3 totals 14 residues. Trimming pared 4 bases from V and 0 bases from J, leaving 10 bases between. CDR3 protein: CASSRDDLNTEAFF. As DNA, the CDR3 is TGCGCCAGCAGCCGGGATGATTTGAACACTGAAGCTTTCTTT.

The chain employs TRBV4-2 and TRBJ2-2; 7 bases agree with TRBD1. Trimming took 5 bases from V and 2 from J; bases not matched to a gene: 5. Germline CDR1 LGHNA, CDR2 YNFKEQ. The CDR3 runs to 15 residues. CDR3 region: CASSSKGANTGELFF. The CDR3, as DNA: TGTGCCAGCAGCTCAAAGGGGGCAAACACCGGGGAGCTGTTTTTT.

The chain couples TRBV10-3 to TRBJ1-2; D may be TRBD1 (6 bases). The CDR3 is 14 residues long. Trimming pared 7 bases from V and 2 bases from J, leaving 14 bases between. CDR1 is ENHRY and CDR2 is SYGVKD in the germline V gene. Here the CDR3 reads CAITRQESNYGYTF. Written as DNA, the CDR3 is TGTGCCATCACAAGACAGGAATCCAACTATGGCTACACCTTC.

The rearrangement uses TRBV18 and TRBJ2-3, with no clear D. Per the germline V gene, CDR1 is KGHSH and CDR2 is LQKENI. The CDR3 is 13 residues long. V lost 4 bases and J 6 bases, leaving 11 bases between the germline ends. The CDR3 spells CASSRTVEDTQYF. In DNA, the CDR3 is TGTGCCAGCTCACGGACCGTGGAGGATACGCAGTATTTT.

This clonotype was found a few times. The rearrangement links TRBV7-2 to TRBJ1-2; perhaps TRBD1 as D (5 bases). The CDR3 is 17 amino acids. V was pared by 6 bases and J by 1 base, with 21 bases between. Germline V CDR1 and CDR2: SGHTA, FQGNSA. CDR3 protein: CASRKPQQGMGNYGYTF. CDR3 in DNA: TGTGCCAGCAGAAAGCCCCAGCAGGGAATGGGTAACTATGGCTACACCTTC.

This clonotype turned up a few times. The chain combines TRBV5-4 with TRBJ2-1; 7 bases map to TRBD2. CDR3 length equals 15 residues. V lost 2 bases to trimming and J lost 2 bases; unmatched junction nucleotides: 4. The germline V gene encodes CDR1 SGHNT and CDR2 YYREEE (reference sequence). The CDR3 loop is CASSFKRETYNEQFF. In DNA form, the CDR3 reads TGTGCCAGCAGCTTTAAGCGGGAAACCTACAATGAGCAGTTCTTC.